This T cell receptor beta chain was found in a study of CD8 T cells in ankylosing spondylitis. About this clonotype itself: Its antigen remains unidentified.

Molecular-barcoded quantitative 5'-RACE produced these TCR beta libraries. TCRdb re-analysed the 5' RACE reads in MiXCR, keeping a single row per CDR3 protein. The sample lists some 200,000 distinct CDR3 sequences, 10% to 15% occurring once. General study findings and limits: A TCR beta motif made of several highly homologous variants seemed typical of ankylosing spondylitis blood.

V lost 5 bases, J lost 6 bases, and 11 bases lay in between. The CDR3 loop spans 11 amino acids. Germline V gene data show CDR1 as SQVTM and CDR2 as ANQGSEA. Sequencing was carried out using blood, either unsorted or a sorted T cell fraction (not recorded which). The sequence was collected from a male donor with ankylosing spondylitis or in good health (not recorded which). The chain joins TRBV29-1 to TRBJ2-7, with TRBD1 as a possible D gene (6 bases). The CDR3 protein is CSVIRGGEQYF. Written as DNA, the CDR3 is TGCAGCGTTATCAGGGGTGGCGAGCAGTACTTC.